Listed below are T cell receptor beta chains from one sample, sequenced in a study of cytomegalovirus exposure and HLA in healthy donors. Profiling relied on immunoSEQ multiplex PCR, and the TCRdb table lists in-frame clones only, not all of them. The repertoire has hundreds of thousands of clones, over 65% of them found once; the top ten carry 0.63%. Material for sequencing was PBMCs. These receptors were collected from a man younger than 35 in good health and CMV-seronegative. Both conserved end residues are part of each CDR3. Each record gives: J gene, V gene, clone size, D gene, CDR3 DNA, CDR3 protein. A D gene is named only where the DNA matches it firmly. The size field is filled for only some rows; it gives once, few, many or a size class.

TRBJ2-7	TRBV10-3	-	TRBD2	TGTGCCATCAGTGAGTCCCTAGCGGGAAATTACGAGCAGTACTTC	CAISESLAGNYEQYF
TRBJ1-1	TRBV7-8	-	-	TGTGCCAGCAGCACCCGGACTGGAAACACTGAAGCTTTCTTT	CASSTRTGNTEAFF
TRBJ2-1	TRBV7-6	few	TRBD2	TGTGCCAGCAGCTTAGGCCCGAGTCTAGCGGGCCCGAGCTCCTACAATGAGCAGTTCTTC	CASSLGPSLAGPSSYNEQFF
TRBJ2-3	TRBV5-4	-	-	TGTGCCAGCAGCTTTTCTATTAGCACAGATACGCAGTATTTT	CASSFSISTDTQYF
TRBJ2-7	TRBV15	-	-	TGTGCCACCAGCAGAGATCCACGAAAAGGGAGCGAGCAGTACTTC	CATSRDPRKGSEQYF
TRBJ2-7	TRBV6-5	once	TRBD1	TGTGCCAGCAGTTACTTGGACAGGGTCCCAAACGAGCAGTACTTC	CASSYLDRVPNEQYF
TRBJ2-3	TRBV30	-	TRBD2	TGTGCCTGGAGTGTAATGGCGGGAGGCCTAGATACGCAGTATTTT	CAWSVMAGGLDTQYF
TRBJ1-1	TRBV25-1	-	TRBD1	TGTGCCAGCAGTGAGTGGGACAGCGCTAACACTGAAGCTTTCTTT	CASSEWDSANTEAFF
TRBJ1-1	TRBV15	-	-	TGTGCCACCAGCAGCGACAGGAGTATGAACACTGAAGCTTTCTTT	CATSSDRSMNTEAFF
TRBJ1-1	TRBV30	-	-	TGTGCCTGGAGTGCGGGGGACACTGAAGCTTTCTTT	CAWSAGDTEAFF
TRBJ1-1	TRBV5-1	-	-	TGCGCCAGCAGCTTTCAGGGGTCGATGAACACTGAAGCTTTCTTT	CASSFQGSMNTEAFF
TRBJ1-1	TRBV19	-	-	TGTGCCAGTAGTATAATCACAGGTATCACTGAAGCTTTCTTT	CASSIITGITEAFF
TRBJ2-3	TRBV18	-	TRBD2	TGTGCCAGCTCACCACCGGGACTAGATTCAGATACGCAGTATTTT	CASSPPGLDSDTQYF
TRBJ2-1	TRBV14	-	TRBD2	TGTGCCAGCAGCCTGACTAGCGGGAGTATAGATGAGCAGTTCTTC	CASSLTSGSIDEQFF
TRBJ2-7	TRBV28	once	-	TGTGCCAGCGAAGGGGCACGGAACTACGAGCAGTACTTC	CASEGARNYEQYF
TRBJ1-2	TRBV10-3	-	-	TGTGCCATCAGTGAGTCCCTTAACTATGGCTACACCTTC	CAISESLNYGYTF
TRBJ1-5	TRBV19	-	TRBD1	TGTGCCAGTAGTATTTCAGGGGGCGAGTGGCAGCCCCAGCATTTT	CASSISGGEWQPQHF
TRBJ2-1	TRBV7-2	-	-	TGTGCCAGCAGCTTAGGGGGCCTCCACTCCTACAATGAGCAGTTCTTC	CASSLGGLHSYNEQFF
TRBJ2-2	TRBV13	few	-	TGTGCCAGCAGCCTTAGCGTGAGGAACACCGGGGAGCTGTTTTTT	CASSLSVRNTGELFF
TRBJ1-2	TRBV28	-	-	TGTGCCAGCAGTCCCCAGAGGTATGGCTACACCTTC	CASSPQRYGYTF
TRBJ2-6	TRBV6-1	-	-	TGTGCCAGCAGCAAATCGGAGGGCGGGGCCAACGTCCTGACTTTC	CASSKSEGGANVLTF
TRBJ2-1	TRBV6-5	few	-	TGTGCCAGCAGGTCCGGGGCCTACAATGAGCAGTTCTTC	CASRSGAYNEQFF
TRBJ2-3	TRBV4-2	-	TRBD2	TGTGCCAGCAGCCCGGGAGGGGGTATGCCCACAGATACGCAGTATTTT	CASSPGGGMPTDTQYF
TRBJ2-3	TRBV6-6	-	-	TGTGCCAGCAGCCCCCCCTCCCCCCCAGATACGCAGTATTTT	CASSPPSPPDTQYF
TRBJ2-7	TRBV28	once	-	TGTGCCAGCAGTCCCCGCGCGTACAGCACCTACGAGCAGTACTTC	CASSPRAYSTYEQYF
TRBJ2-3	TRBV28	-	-	TGTGCCAGCAAAATAGGGGGAGGGCCCTCAGATACGCAGTATTTT	CASKIGGGPSDTQYF
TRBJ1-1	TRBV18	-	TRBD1	TGTGCCAGCTTCGGGGACAGGGGCTTGAACACTGAAGCTTTCTTT	CASFGDRGLNTEAFF
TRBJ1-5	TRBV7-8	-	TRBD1	TGTGCCAGCAGACAACAGGGGGATAGCAATCAGCCCCAGCATTTT	CASRQQGDSNQPQHF
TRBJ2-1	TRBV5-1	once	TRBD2	TGCGCCAGCAGCTTGGGGACTAGCGGACCCAATGAGCAGTTCTTC	CASSLGTSGPNEQFF
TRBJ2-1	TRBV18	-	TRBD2	TGTGCCAGCTCACCGGCGGTAGCGGGAGATGAGCAGTTCTTC	CASSPAVAGDEQFF
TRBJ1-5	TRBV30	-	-	TGTGCCTGGAGTGTAGGTTGGGAGCAGCCCCAGCATTTT	CAWSVGWEQPQHF
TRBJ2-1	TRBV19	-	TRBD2	TGTGCCAGTAGGCCGGGACTAGCGGGTAGAAGCGATGAGCAGTTCTTC	CASRPGLAGRSDEQFF
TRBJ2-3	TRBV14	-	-	TGTGCCAGCAGCGCCCGGGACACCACAGATACGCAGTATTTT	CASSARDTTDTQYF
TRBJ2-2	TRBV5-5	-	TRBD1	TGTGCCAGCAGCTTCGGACAGGGTGAATTGGCCGGGGAGCTGTTTTTT	CASSFGQGELAGELFF
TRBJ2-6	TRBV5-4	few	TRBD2	TGTGCCAGCAGCCAAGATAGCGGGAGTGGGGCCAACGTCCTGACTTTC	CASSQDSGSGANVLTF
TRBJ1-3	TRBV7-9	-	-	TGTGCCAGCAGCTTATTATCTGGAAACACCATATATTTT	CASSLLSGNTIYF
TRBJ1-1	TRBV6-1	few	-	TGTGCCAGCAGTGTCACAGGGCCAAGGGCTGAAGCTTTCTTT	CASSVTGPRAEAFF
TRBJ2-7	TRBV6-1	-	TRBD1	TGTGCCAGCAGTGGGGGACAGGGGTTTTGGGGCGAGCAGTACTTC	CASSGGQGFWGEQYF
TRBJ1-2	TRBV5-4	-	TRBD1	TGTGCCAGCAGCCGGGGACAGAATTATGGCTTCACCTTC	CASSRGQNYGFTF
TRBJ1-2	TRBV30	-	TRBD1	TGTGCCTGGGACAGGGGGGATGGCTACACCTTC	CAWDRGDGYTF